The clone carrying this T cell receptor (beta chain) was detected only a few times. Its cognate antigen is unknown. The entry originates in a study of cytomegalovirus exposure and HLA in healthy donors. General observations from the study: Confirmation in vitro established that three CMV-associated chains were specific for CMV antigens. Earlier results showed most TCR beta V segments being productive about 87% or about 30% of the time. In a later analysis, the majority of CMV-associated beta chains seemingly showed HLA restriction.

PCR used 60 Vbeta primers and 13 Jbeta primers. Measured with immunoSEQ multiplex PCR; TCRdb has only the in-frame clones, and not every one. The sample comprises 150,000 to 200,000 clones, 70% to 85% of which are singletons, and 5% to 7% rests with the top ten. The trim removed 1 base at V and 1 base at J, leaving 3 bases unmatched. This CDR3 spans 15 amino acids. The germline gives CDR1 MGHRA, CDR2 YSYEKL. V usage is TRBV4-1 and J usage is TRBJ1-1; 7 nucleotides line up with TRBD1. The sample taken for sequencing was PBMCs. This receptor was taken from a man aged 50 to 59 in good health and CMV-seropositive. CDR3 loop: CASSQGQGSNTEAFF. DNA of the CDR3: TGCGCCAGCAGCCAAGGACAGGGTTCGAACACTGAAGCTTTCTTT.